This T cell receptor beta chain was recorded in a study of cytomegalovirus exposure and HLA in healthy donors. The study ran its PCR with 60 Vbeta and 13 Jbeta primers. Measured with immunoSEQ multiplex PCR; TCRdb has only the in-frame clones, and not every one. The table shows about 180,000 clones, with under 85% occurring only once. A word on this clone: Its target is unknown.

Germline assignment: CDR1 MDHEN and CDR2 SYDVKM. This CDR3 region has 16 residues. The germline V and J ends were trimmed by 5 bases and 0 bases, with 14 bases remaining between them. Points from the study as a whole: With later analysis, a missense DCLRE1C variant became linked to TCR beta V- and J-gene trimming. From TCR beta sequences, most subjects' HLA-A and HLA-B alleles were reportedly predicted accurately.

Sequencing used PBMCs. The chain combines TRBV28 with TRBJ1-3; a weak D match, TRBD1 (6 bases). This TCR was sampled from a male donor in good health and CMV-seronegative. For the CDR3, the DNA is TGTGCCAGCAGTAAAAACAGGGCCAGCTCTGGAAACACCATATATTTT. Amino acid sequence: CASSKNRASSGNTIYF.